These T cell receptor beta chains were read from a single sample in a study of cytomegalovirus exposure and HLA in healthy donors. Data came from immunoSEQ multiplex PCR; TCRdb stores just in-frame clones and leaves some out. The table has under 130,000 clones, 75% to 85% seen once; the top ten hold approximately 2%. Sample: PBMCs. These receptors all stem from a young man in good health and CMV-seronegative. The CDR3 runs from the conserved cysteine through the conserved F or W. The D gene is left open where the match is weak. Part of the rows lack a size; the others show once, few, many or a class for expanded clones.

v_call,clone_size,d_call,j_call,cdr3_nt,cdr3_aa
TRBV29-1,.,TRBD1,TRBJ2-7,TGCAGCGCTTCTGGGACAGGGGGCGACGAGCAGTACTTC,CSASGTGGDEQYF
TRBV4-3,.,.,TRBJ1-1,TGCGCCAGCAGCCAAGTATTTTCTGTGGGCAGCACTGAAGCTTTCTTT,CASSQVFSVGSTEAFF
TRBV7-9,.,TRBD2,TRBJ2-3,TGTGCCAGCAGCTCCCGGACTAGCGGAGACACAGATACGCAGTATTTT,CASSSRTSGDTDTQYF
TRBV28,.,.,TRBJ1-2,TGTGCCAGCAGTTTCCAGGGGAGCAATGGCTACACCTTC,CASSFQGSNGYTF
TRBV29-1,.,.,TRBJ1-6,TGCAGCGTTTCGACAGGAGGTACCTCTAATTCACCCCTCCACTTT,CSVSTGGTSNSPLHF
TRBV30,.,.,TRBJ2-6,TGTGCCTGGAGCCCGGGGGCCAACGTCCTGACTTTC,CAWSPGANVLTF
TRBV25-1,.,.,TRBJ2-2,TGTGCCAGCAGTGCCCGGCAGGGACATCAGAACACCGGGGAGCTGTTTTTT,CASSARQGHQNTGELFF
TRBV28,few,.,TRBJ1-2,TGTGCCAGCAGCCCAAGACAGATGAGTGGCTACACCTTC,CASSPRQMSGYTF
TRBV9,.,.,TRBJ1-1,TGTGCCAGCAGCGTAGGGGCCAGGGGCACTGAAGCTTTCTTT,CASSVGARGTEAFF
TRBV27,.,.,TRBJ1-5,TGTGCCAGCAGTCCAGCGGGGATCAGCCCCCAGCATTTT,CASSPAGISPQHF
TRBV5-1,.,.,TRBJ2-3,TGCGCCACCTCTGACGGCGGGACTCGCACAGATACGCAGTATTTT,CATSDGGTRTDTQYF
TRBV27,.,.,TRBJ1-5,TGTGCCAGCAGTTTATTTGGGAGGGGTTGGGAAAATCAGCCCCAGCATTTT,CASSLFGRGWENQPQHF
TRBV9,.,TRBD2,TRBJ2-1,TGTGCCAGCAGCGTGACTAGCGGGAGTGGCTACAATGAGCAGTTCTTC,CASSVTSGSGYNEQFF
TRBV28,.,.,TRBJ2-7,TGTGCCAGCAGTTCCCCGACTACCCGGCAGTACTTC,CASSSPTTRQYF
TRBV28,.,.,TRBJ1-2,TGTGCCAGCAGTTTAGCCAGTTATGGCTACACCTTC,CASSLASYGYTF
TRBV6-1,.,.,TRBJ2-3,TGTGCCAGCAGTCCCGGTGCTAGCGTAGATACGCAGTATTTT,CASSPGASVDTQYF
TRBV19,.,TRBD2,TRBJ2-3,TGTGCCAGTAGTATAGGGGGGGGGACAGATACGCAGTATTTT,CASSIGGGTDTQYF
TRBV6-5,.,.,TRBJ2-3,TGTGCCAGCAGTTACCAGGATACGCAGTATTTT,CASSYQDTQYF
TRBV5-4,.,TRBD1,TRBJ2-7,TGTGCCAGCAGCGAGGACAGGGCCTACGAGCAGTACTTC,CASSEDRAYEQYF
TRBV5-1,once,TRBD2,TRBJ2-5,TGCGCCAGCAGCTCGACTAGCGGGGGCAGCCAAGAGACCCAGTACTTC,CASSSTSGGSQETQYF
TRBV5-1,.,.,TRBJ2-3,TGCGCCAGCAGCACCCAACTAGCCACAGATACGCAGTATTTT,CASSTQLATDTQYF
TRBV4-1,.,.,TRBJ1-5,TGCGCCAGCGGTGTAGGGGCAAATCAGCCCCAGCATTTT,CASGVGANQPQHF
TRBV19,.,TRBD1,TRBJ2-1,TGTGCCAGTAGTAAAGGGGGCGGATTGAGTAGGAATGAGCAGTTCTTC,CASSKGGGLSRNEQFF
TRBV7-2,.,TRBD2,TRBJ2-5,TGTGCCAGCACCATTAGAGGTAGCGGGGGGGAGACCCAGTACTTC,CASTIRGSGGETQYF
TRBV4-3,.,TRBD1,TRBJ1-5,TGCGCCAGCAGCCAAGATCTGACAGGGGGGAGTCAGCCCCAGCATTTT,CASSQDLTGGSQPQHF
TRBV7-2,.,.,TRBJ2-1,TGTGCCAGCAGTCCCGGGGGCGGGAGCGCAAATTGGAATGAGCAGTTCTTC,CASSPGGGSANWNEQFF
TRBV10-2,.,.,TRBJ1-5,TGCGCCAGCAGTGAGTCTCCAGGGGTAACCCATCAGCCCCAGCATTTT,CASSESPGVTHQPQHF
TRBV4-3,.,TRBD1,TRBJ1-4,TGCGCCAGCAGCCAAGATCTAAGGCAGGGGGGTGAAAAACTGTTTTTT,CASSQDLRQGGEKLFF
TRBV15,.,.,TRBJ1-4,TGTGCCACCAGCCCAGGGGCGGGGGCTCTTAATGAAAAACTGTTTTTT,CATSPGAGALNEKLFF
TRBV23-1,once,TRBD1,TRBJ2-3,TGCGCCAGCAGCCCGTCGGGACAGGGCAGAGATACGCAGTATTTT,CASSPSGQGRDTQYF
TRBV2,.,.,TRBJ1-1,TGTGCCAGCAGTGCAGACAGTTGGACTGAAGCTTTCTTT,CASSADSWTEAFF
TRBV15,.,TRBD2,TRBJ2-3,TGTGCCACCAGCAGACTAGCGGGTTGGTACACAGATACGCAGTATTTT,CATSRLAGWYTDTQYF
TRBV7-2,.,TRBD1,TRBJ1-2,TGTGCCAGCAGCTTAGACGGACAGGGGTGGGAAGGCTACACCTTC,CASSLDGQGWEGYTF
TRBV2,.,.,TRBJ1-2,TGTGCCAGCGGCAGGGACCAGGGGGGCTACACCTTC,CASGRDQGGYTF
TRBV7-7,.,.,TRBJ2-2,TGTGCCAGCAGATCTCACCCGGACACCGGGGAGCTGTTTTTT,CASRSHPDTGELFF
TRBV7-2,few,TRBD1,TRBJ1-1,TGTGCCAGCAGCTCGACCGGGACAGGGGGTATGAACACTGAAGCTTTCTTT,CASSSTGTGGMNTEAFF
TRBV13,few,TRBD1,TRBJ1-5,TGTGCCAGCAGCTTAGGACAGGGGGGCAATCAGCCCCAGCATTTT,CASSLGQGGNQPQHF
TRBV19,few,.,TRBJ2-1,TGTGCCAGTAGTATTCTAGTAAGACCAGGGGATGATGAGCAGTTCTTC,CASSILVRPGDDEQFF
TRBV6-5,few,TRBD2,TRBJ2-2,TGTGCCAGCACCATGGGACTAGTGCACGGGGAGCTGTTTTTT,CASTMGLVHGELFF
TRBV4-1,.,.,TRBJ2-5,TGCGCCAGCAGCTCCCGGGACTTGGGGGGCCAGTACTTC,CASSSRDLGGQYF
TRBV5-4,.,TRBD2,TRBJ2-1,TGTGCCAGCAGCTCAAGGCCAGCGGGAGTCGCCTACAATGAGCAGTTCTTC,CASSSRPAGVAYNEQFF
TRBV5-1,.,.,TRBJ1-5,TGCGCCAGCAGCTTGGAGGCCTGGCAGGGTCAGCCCCAGCATTTT,CASSLEAWQGQPQHF
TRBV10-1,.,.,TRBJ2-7,TGCGCCAGAAGGACAGTTCCGAGCTACGAGCAGTACTTC,CARRTVPSYEQYF
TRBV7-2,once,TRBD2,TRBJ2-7,TGTGCCAGCAGCGTGACTAGCGGGATGTACTACGAGCAGTACTTC,CASSVTSGMYYEQYF
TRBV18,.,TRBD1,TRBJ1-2,TGTGCCAGCTCACCGCTCGGACAGGGCCTTCCCTATGGCTACACCTTC,CASSPLGQGLPYGYTF
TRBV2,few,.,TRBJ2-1,TGTGCCAGCGTCCTAGCAGCCTACAATGAGCAGTTCTTC,CASVLAAYNEQFF
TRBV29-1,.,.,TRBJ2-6,TGCAGCGTTTTCGGGGTGGGGGCCAACGTCCTGACTTTC,CSVFGVGANVLTF
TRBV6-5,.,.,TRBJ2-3,TGTGCCAGCAGTTATCTAGCGAGTCCCACAGATACGCAGTATTTT,CASSYLASPTDTQYF
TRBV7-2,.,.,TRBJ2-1,TGTGCCAGCAGCTTTGGGCCTATAAGCTCCTACAATGAGCAGTTCTTC,CASSFGPISSYNEQFF
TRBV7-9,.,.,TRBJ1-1,TGTGCCAGCAGCCCCAGAGGGCAGAACACTGAAGCTTTCTTT,CASSPRGQNTEAFF
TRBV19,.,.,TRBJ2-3,TGTGCCAGTAGATCGGGAGCGGGCACAGATACGCAGTATTTT,CASRSGAGTDTQYF
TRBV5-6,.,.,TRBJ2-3,TGTGCCAGCAGCTTGAGATCCAGCGGGCGTGCAGATACGCAGTATTTT,CASSLRSSGRADTQYF
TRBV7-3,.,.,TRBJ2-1,TGTGCCAGCAGCTCTACGGGAAGTGAGCAGTTCTTC,CASSSTGSEQFF
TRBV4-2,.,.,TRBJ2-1,TGTGCCAGCAGCCAAGATGCCGGGAATTACAATGAGCAGTTCTTC,CASSQDAGNYNEQFF
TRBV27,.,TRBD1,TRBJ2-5,TGTGCCAGCCAGACAGGGGCCCAAGAGACCCAGTACTTC,CASQTGAQETQYF